These T cell receptor beta chains were read from a single sample in a study of human T cells and chemical hapten exposure. Via MiXCR, TCRdb re-called the RACE reads, giving one row per CDR3 protein. This sample yields more than 65,000 distinct CDR3 sequences, of which around 30% are seen a single time; roughly 10% belongs to the top ten. The input for sequencing was whole blood, taken in connection with sensitization to the hapten diphenylcyclopropenone (DPC). These receptors were collected from a man in his forties or fifties with alopecia areata. Some clones in this sample may be carry-over from other donors' samples. Each CDR3 is given without its conserved first and last residue. The order of the fields is V gene, J gene, CDR3 protein.

TRBV6-2/TRBV6-3	TRBJ1-5	ASSSAGGNQPQH
TRBV20-1	TRBJ2-3	SAREVAGDADTQY
TRBV4-2	TRBJ1-5	ASSQGNTDRPQH
TRBV10-2	TRBJ2-1	ASSVQGYNEQF
TRBV3-1	TRBJ2-1	ASSQGLLSSYNEQF
TRBV5-1	TRBJ2-1	ASMGSNEQF
TRBV30	TRBJ1-5	AWSQGVGINQPQH
TRBV6-2/TRBV6-3	TRBJ2-1	ASRHGLAGVRYNEQF
TRBV20-1	TRBJ1-6	SARQGAEDSPLH
TRBV6-6	TRBJ2-7	ASSSSGAIYEQY
TRBV3-1	TRBJ2-1	ASSRGRSTYNEQF
TRBV7-2	TRBJ1-2	ASSFGQAGYT
TRBV10-3	TRBJ2-7	AISDTDTIYEQY
TRBV7-9	TRBJ2-3	ASSLQTSDTQY
TRBV13	TRBJ2-3	ASSLALSGGFSSTDTQY
TRBV24-1	TRBJ2-3	ATSDPMTSGNPTDTQY
TRBV6-6	TRBJ2-1	ASSTGLEQF
TRBV7-2	TRBJ2-1	ASSLERRGGNEQF
TRBV20-1	TRBJ1-2	SATQYGYT
TRBV18	TRBJ2-2	ASSPFRAGRNTGELF
TRBV28	TRBJ1-1	ASSQQGRTEAF
TRBV20-1	TRBJ1-4	SARDLGRGEKLF
TRBV19	TRBJ2-3	ASSGPGLADTDTQY
TRBV20-1	TRBJ2-7	SARDSRDYSYEQY
TRBV10-3	TRBJ2-7	AIMETGFDEQY
TRBV5-6	TRBJ2-5	ASRPTGSRETQY
TRBV6-2/TRBV6-3	TRBJ2-1	ASSSNLQPGLAASYNEQF
TRBV14	TRBJ2-7	ASSQLAGGNEQY
TRBV20-1	TRBJ1-1	SARASGHTNTEAF